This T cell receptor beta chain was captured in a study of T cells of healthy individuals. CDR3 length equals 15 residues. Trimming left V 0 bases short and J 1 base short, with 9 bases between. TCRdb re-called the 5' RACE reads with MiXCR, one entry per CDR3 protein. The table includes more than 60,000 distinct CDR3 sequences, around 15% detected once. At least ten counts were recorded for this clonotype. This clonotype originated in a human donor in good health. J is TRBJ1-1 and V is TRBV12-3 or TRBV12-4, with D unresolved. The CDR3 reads CASSLAGLRNTEAFF. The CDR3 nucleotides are TGTGCCAGCAGTTTAGCCGGACTGAGGAACACTGAAGCTTTCTTT.